The clone carrying this TCR beta chain was observed a single time. As yet, its antigen is unknown. A read error may produce the germline difference seen at one junction end. This record belongs to a study of T-cell memory formation after mild COVID-19. General study findings and limits: Day 15 to 85 contractors were CD4/CD8 balanced; later expanders leaned CD4+.

The CDR3 totals 14 residues. TCRdb called the 5' RACE reads again in MiXCR, with one record for every CDR3 protein. Altogether roughly 320,000 distinct CDR3 sequences are present, 25% to 30% being singletons, with the ten largest covering about 13%. This rearrangement joins TRBV12-3 or TRBV12-4 to TRBJ2-1; maybe TRBD1 (5 bases). The sample comprised PBMCs or a T cell subset sorted from them (not recorded which). The receptor was isolated from an adult woman who had mild COVID-19 (a few samples of this study predate the infection). Cell type and time point are not known. The CDR3: CASSPRQMYTEQFF. In DNA form, the CDR3 reads TGTGCCAGCAGTCCTCGACAGATGTACACTGAGCAGTTCTTC.